The clone carrying this TCR beta chain has only one observation. Its target is not known. Clones were read by immunoSEQ multiplex PCR, and TCRdb kept only the in-frame ones, dropping some. This sample has around 150,000 clones; around 88% occur once, and the top ten carry more than 2%. This entry comes from a study of T cell responses to AZD1222 COVID-19 vaccine. Findings and limits, study-wide: Spike-specific TCR breadth and depth were elevated following two AZD1222 doses.

The V gene lost 6 bases and the J gene lost 8 bases, with 13 bases spanning the gap. This CDR3 spans 12 amino acids. Germline V CDR1 and CDR2: MNHEY, SMNVEV (reference sequence). The chain carries TRBV27 and TRBJ1-2; D is undetermined. The sequence came from an adult in good health. The sequenced sample was peripheral blood, obtained on day 0 of AZD1222 vaccination. The CDR3 DNA reads TGTGCCAGCAGGGCGGGGTATTCGGGCTACACCTTC. The encoded protein is CASRAGYSGYTF.